The sequence of this T cell receptor beta chain was determined in a study of blood T cell repertoires in COVID-19 (dated by TCRdb to 2020 to 2022). Regarding the complete study: The collaborator samples originated in the United States, Italy and Spain and spanned the acute and convalescent phases of COVID-19. The prospective study material was composed of cDNA or gDNA derived from T cells, B-cell-depleted T cells, or PBMCs. The samples were drawn from the first 160 participants of the ongoing ImmuneRACE study and from under 1,500 subjects provided by 6 global collaborators. Subjects who had been exposed to COVID-19, were actively infected with it, or had recovered from it provided the deeply sampled blood TCRbeta repertoires that made up the dataset. The repertoires were made available in a free public database intended to serve as a resource for research on the immune response to SARS-CoV-2. A de-identified subject ID, COVID-19 status, age in years and sex were almost always included in the sample metadata. Where available, HLA class I and class II types were obtained from metadata supplied by the sample provider rather than from assay-based typing.

The research as a whole found: The amount of clinical and demographic metadata varied by source and participant and was provided uncurated.

With regard to this clone: Its antigen is not yet known. Base qualities are missing; no much larger clone stands one base away.

The immunoSEQ Assay, a bias-controlled multiplex PCR, was used to amplify TCRbeta CDR3 regions from genomic DNA. The study's own analysis went as follows. Nucleated cell counts per sample were estimated from amplification of reference gene primers within the assay. Sequence reads were collapsed and filtered to measure the absolute abundance of every unique TCRbeta CDR3 rearrangement. Productive Simpson clonality was computed per sample as the square root of Simpson's diversity index over productive rearrangements. TCRdb retrieved this table from immuneACCESS and kept in-frame rearrangements only. Not all clones are present; in checked studies, unresolved V genes account for under half, and no reason is known for the remainder. Clonal size and the V and J genes are those of that table, whereas D and trimming came from the DNA. The sample table holds around 300,000 clones, of which 80% to 90% were seen once. In total, the top ten clones hold 2.4% of the sample.

Participants in the prospective study were aged roughly 18 to 100 years, lived in more than 20 United States geographic areas, and enrolled through a virtual design. In the prospective study, participants were assigned to cohorts based on the clinical history participants reported in a screening survey and a study questionnaire. Recovered participants in ImmuneRACE Cohort 3 were defined as having two consecutive negative NP/OP PCR tests, clearance from a healthcare professional, or resolution of symptoms. Mobile phlebotomists in the prospective study collected whole blood, serum and a nasopharyngeal or oropharyngeal swab from every participant. Additional blood draws and questionnaires over an approximately 2-month period could optionally be provided by prospective study participants. Prospective study blood samples were shipped either frozen or at room temperature before DNA extraction. This clonotype was obtained from a woman between 18 and 30 years old who had recovered from COVID-19. Sequencing was carried out using PBMCs or T cells enriched from blood (not recorded which).

The CDR3 loop reads CASSVAPPGGGAGSDTQYF. The nucleotides read TGTGCCAGCAGCGTCGCACCGCCGGGCGGGGGGGCCGGGTCAGATACGCAGTATTTT. The sequence joins TRBV9 to TRBJ2-3; 9 bases in between match TRBD2. Taken from the germline V gene, the CDR1 and CDR2 loops are SGDLS and YYNGEE. Trimming removed 2 bases from V and 4 bases from J; the gene matches leave 17 bases unexplained. The cysteine opens and the phenylalanine closes a CDR3 of 19 amino acids. Of the read, only the CDR3 DNA is kept; its 57 bases are in frame from base 1.